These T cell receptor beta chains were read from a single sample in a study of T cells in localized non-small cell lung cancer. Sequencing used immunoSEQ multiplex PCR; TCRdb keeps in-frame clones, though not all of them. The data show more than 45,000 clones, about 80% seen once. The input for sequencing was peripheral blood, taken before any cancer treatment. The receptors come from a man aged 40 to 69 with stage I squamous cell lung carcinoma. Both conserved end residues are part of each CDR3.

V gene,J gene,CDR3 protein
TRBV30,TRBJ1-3,CAWRGGPYSGNTIYF
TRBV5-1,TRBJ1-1,CASSPRDSKSNTEAFF
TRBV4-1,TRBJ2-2,CASSQGSGGKAGELFF
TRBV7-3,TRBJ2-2,CASSQGQGTTGELFF
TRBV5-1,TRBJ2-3,CASRLSGEPTDTQYF
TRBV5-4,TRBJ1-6,CASSLLRSSYNSPLHF
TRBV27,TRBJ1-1,CASSLSPTNTEAFF
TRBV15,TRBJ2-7,CATSREGQAQYEQYF
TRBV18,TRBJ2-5,CASPTRGGETQYF
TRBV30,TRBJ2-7,CAWSRGSEQYF
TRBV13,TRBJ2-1,CASIRRGGRYKQFF
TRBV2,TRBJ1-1,CASSVGQASEAFF
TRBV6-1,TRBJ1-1,CASSYATGEAFF
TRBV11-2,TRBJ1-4,CASSPTTTNEKLFF
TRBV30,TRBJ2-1,CAWSRGGGLGEQFF
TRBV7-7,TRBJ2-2,CASSPKTSGGTANTGELFF
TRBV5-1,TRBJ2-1,CASSPGGSSYNEQFF
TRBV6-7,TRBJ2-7,CASSPPAGGNYEQYF
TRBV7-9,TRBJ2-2,CASSLYEGTGELFF
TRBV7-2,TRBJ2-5,CASSLGRGGETQYF
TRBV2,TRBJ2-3,CASSDWLAGGTDTQYF
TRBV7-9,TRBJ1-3,CASTPDVSSGNTIYF
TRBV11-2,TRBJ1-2,CASSLSQGAFGYTF
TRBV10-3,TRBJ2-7,CAISERQIEQYF
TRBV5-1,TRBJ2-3,CASSSAGADTQYF
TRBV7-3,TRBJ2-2,CASSLGGRGTGELFF
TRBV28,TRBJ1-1,CASSLQSRTEAFF
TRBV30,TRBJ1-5,CAWKPPNQPQHF
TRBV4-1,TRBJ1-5,CASSQDGGGNQPQHF
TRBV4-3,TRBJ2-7,CASSQDWPDSGYEQYF
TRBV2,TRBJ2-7,CASSEAALAYEQYF
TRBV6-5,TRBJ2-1,CASSYRGGLINEQFF
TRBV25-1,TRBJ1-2,CASSELGSVSPNYGYTF
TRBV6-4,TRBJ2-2,CASSSGTANTGELFF
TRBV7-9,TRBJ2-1,CASSLLGTAHNEQFF
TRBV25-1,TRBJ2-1,CASSPGGTEQFF
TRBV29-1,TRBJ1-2,CSVLETVNYGYTF
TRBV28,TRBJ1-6,CASSFSSGNSPLHF
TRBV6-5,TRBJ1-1,CASSEDHRNTEAFF
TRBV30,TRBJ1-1,CAWTPLTAAFF
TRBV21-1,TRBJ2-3,CASSTGVRYTQYF
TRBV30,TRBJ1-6,CAWGTGEGSPLHF
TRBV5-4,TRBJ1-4,CASSTGIRGSEEKLFF
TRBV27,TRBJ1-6,CASSLSRTGVVSYNSPLHF
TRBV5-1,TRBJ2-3,CASFRIPDTQYF
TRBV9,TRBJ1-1,CASSPRDGHTEAFF
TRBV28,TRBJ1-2,CASSSSQGLDGYTF
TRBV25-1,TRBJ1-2,CASSLTGSDGYTF
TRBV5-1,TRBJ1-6,CASSSEGFRSNSPLHF
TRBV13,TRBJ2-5,CASSLEGLAGDQETQYF
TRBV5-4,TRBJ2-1,CASSLESANEQFF
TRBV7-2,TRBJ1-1,CASSLTMNTEAFF
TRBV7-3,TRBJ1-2,CASSWGRPGTGEGYTF
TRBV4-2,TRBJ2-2,CASSQEEVYGELFF